This TCR beta chain is drawn from a study of CD8 T cells in Susac syndrome. Random hexamers were used to reverse transcribe the RNA input (about 0.5 to 1 ug). TCRdb reprocessed the immunoSEQ multiplex PCR reads with MiXCR, giving one entry per CDR3 protein. Altogether about 250,000 distinct CDR3 sequences are present, 85% to 95% being singletons, with the ten largest covering around 0.072%. Germline CDR1 reads SNHLY; CDR2 reads FYNNEI. The CDR3 spans 14 residues. The V gene lost 5 bases and the J gene lost 6 bases, with 14 bases spanning the gap. The TEMRA cells underwent FACS enrichment, while the CD8+ and CD4+ T cells underwent negative isolation.

This sequence joins TRBV2 and TRBJ1-5; no reliable D call. Sequenced material: CD4+ T cells from PBMCs. This TCR came from a human donor with multiple sclerosis. The CDR3 DNA follows: TGTGCCAGCAGTTCCGAGGGCCCTTTTCAGCCCCAGCATTTT. It yields the protein CASSSEGPFQPQHF.